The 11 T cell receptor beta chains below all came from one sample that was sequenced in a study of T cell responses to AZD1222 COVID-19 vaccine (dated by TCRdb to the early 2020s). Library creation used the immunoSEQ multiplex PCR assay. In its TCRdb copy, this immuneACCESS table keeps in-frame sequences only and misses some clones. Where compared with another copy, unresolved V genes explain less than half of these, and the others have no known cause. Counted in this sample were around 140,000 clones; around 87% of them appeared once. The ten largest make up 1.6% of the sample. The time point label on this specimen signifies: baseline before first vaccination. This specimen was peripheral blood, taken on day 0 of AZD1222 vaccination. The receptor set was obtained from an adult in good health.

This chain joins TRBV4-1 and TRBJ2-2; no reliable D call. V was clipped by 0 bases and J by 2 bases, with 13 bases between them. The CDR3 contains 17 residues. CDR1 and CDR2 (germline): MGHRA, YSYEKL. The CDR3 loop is CASSQDPSRPNTGELFF. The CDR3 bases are TGCGCCAGCAGCCAAGATCCCTCCAGGCCTAACACCGGGGAGCTGTTTTTT.

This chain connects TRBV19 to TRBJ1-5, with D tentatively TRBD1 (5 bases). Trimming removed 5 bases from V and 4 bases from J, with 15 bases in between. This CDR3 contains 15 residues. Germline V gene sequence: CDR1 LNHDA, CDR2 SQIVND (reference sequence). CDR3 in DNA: TGTGCCAGTAGTTCCGTGAAAGAGGGGAATCAGCCCCAGCATTTT. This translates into CASSSVKEGNQPQHF.

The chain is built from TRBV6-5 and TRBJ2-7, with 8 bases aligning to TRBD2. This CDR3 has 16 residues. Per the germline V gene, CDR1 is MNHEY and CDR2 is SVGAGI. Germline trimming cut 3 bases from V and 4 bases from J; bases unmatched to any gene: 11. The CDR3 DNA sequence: TGTGCCAGCAGTTATTCTCCAGCGGGAGCTGGTTACGAGCAGTACTTC. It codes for CASSYSPAGAGYEQYF.

This chain's CDR3 is CASSLETGQGANGELFF. CDR3 in DNA: TGTGCCAGCAGCTTGGAAACGGGACAGGGGGCTAACGGGGAGCTGTTTTTT. V and J are TRBV5-5 and TRBJ2-2, with 12 nucleotides matching TRBD1. The germline V gene has CDR1 SGHKS and CDR2 YYEKEE (reference sequence). V lost 0 bases and J lost 7; bases outside the gene matches: 7. CDR3 length: 17 residues.

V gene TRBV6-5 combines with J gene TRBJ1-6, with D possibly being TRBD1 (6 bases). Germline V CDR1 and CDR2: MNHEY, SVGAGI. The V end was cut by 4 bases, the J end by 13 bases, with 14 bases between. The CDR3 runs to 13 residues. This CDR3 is CASSFDRTGPLHF. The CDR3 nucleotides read TGTGCCAGCAGTTTCGACAGGACTGGTCCCCTCCACTTT.

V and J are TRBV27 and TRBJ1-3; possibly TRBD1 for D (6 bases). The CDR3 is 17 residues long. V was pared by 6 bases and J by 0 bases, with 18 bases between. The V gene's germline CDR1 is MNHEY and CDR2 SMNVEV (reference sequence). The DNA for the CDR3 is TGTGCCAGCAGAGGTTATATGAGAGGGGGCTCTGGAAACACCATATATTTT. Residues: CASRGYMRGGSGNTIYF.

Here the CDR3 DNA reads TGTGCCACCAGTGATAGGTGGGACGAAGAGACCCAGTACTTC. Protein product: CATSDRWDEETQYF. V and J are TRBV24-1 and TRBJ2-5; perhaps D is TRBD1 or TRBD2 (5 bases each). The CDR3 length is 14 residues. CDR1 is KGHDR and CDR2 is SFDVKD in the germline V gene. Between the trimmed V and J ends, which lost 3 bases and 3 bases, there was a span of 10 bases.

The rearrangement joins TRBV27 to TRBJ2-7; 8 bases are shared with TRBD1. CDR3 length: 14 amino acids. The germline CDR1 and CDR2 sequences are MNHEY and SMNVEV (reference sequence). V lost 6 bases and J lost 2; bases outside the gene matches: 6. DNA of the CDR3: TGTGCCAGCAGGCTACAGGGGGTCACCTACGAGCAGTACTTC. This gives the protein CASRLQGVTYEQYF.

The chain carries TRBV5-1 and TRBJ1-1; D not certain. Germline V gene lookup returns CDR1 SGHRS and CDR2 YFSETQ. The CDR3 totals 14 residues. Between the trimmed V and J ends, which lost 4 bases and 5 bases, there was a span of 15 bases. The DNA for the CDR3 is TGCGCCAGCAGCGTAGGGAGCTTAAGGACTGAAGCTTTCTTT. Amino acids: CASSVGSLRTEAFF. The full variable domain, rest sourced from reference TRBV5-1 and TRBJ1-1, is KAGVTQTPRYLIKTRGQQVTLSCSPISGHRSVSWYQQTPGQGLQFLFEYFSETQRNKGNFPGRFSGRQFSNSRSEMNVSTLELGDSALYLCASSVGSLRTEAFFGQGTRLTVV.

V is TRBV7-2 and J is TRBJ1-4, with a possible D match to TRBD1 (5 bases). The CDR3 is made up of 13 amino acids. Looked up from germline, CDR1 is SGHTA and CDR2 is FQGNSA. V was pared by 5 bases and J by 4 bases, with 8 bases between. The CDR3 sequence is CASSKGLNEKLFF. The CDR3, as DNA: TGTGCCAGCAGCAAGGGGCTTAATGAAAAACTGTTTTTT.

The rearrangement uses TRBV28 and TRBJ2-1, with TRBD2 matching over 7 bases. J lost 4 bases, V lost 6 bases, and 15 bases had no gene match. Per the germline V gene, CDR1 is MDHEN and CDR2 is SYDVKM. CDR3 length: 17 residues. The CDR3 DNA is TGTGCCAGCAGCCCACGGACTAGTCGCTCTCCATACAATGAGCAGTTCTTC. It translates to CASSPRTSRSPYNEQFF.